These 6 T cell receptor beta chains were all obtained from the same sample, sequenced in a study of breast tumors, draining lymph nodes, adjacent tissues. In TCRdb, the multiplex PCR reads were re-called with MiXCR into one record per CDR3 protein. The table has 100,000 or so distinct CDR3 sequences, 21% seen once. Axillary draining lymph nodes of breast cancer patients supplied the node samples. The sequencing sample was made of axillary lymph node tissue. All receptors derive from a female donor with breast cancer. Some clones in this sample may be carry-over from other donors' samples.

A note on this clonotype: A single base separates this from a much larger clone, so it may be a read error. This sequence joins TRBV3-1 and TRBJ2-7; D not certain. Germline CDR1 and CDR2: LGHDT and YNNKEL (reference sequence). This CDR3 has 12 residues. For the CDR3, the DNA is TGTGCCAGCAGCCAACCGAGCTACCGTGGTGTCTTC. Protein product: CASSQPSYRGVF.

This clonotype was seen ten or more times. The rearrangement joins TRBV19 to TRBJ1-2; 7 positions agree with TRBD1. Germline CDR1 reads LNHDA; CDR2 reads SQIVND (reference sequence). Unmatched junction bases numbered 8, after V lost 5 bases and J lost 5 bases. CDR3 length: 14 residues. The chain's CDR3 is CASSQLEQGYGYTF. The CDR3 coding sequence is TGTGCCAGTAGTCAACTCGAACAGGGGTATGGCTACACCTTC.

The V and J genes are TRBV12-3 or TRBV12-4 and TRBJ1-1; D remains ambiguous. The CDR3 sequence is 14 residues long. V was clipped by 2 bases and J by 4 bases, with 11 bases between them. The CDR3: CASSLLLPSTEAFF. DNA of the CDR3: TGTGCCAGCAGTTTATTGTTACCCAGCACTGAAGCTTTCTTT.

The table lists this clonotype with many counts. The V call is TRBV7-6, the J call TRBJ2-7, with D unclear. V gave up 4 bases and J gave up 0 bases, with 10 bases separating them. This CDR3 has 14 amino acids. Germline V gene lookup returns CDR1 SGHVS and CDR2 FNYEAQ. CDR3: CASSWDPNSYEQYF. CDR3 coding DNA: TGTGCCAGCAGCTGGGATCCGAACTCCTACGAGCAGTACTTC.

This clonotype was seen many times. V and J are TRBV4-1 and TRBJ2-7, with 11 bases that match TRBD2. The CDR3 runs 16 residues. Trimming cost V 4 bases and J 0 bases; bases outside gene matches: 5. Per germline, CDR1 MGHRA and CDR2 YSYEKL. DNA for the CDR3: TGCGCCAGCAGCCCGACTAGCGGGGCGAGCTCCTACGAGCAGTACTTC. Its protein product is CASSPTSGASSYEQYF.

This clonotype was recorded at least ten times. The chain uses TRBV30 and TRBJ2-2; 8 nucleotides line up with TRBD2. This CDR3 is 14 amino acids long. Trimming cost V 7 bases and J 5 bases; bases outside gene matches: 9. Germline values: CDR1 GTSNPN, CDR2 SVGIG (reference sequence). CDR3 sequence (DNA): TGTGCCTCAAGGGTTAGCGGGGCTACCGGGGAGCTGTTTTTT. The encoded protein is CASRVSGATGELFF.